This T cell receptor beta chain was retrieved from a study of shared clonotypes between healthy human individuals. Assay used: immunoSEQ multiplex PCR; TCRdb lists only in-frame clones, some missing. The profile covers 2 million to 3 million clones, with around nine tenths appearing a single time and roughly 0.14% taken by the ten largest. The CDR3 covers 15 residues. V shed 3 bases, J shed 2 bases, and the junction held 4 bases outside the gene matches. The germline CDR1 and CDR2 sequences are SGHRS and YFSETQ. Of note for this clone: Other nucleotide sequences in the sample specify the same CDR3.

This chain connects TRBV5-1 to TRBJ2-5; TRBD1 agrees at 10 bases. The sequence was collected from a man aged 18-30 years in good health. Sequencing was performed on naive CD4+ T cells sorted from blood. The subset denotes: CD45RA+ positively selected. This CDR3 reads CASSSMGQGQETQYF. CDR3 nucleotides: TGCGCCAGCAGCTCGATGGGACAGGGGCAAGAGACCCAGTACTTC.